The 8 T cell receptor beta chains below come from one sample, sequenced in a study of cytomegalovirus exposure and HLA in healthy donors. The primer mix had 60 Vbeta and 13 Jbeta primers. The table came from immunoSEQ multiplex PCR; TCRdb's copy has only in-frame clones and leaves some out. The sample lists roughly 130,000 clones, about four fifths occurring once. The material sequenced was PBMCs. These TCRs come from a man aged 25-40 years in good health and CMV-seronegative.

This chain connects TRBV28 to TRBJ2-7; D is possibly TRBD1 (5 bases). This CDR3 is 12 amino acids long. Trimming took 3 bases from V and 6 from J, leaving 9 bases between them. The germline V gene has CDR1 MDHEN and CDR2 SYDVKM. The CDR3 loop reads CASSLGRVEQYF. Written as DNA, the CDR3 is TGTGCCAGCAGTTTGGGCAGGGTCGAGCAGTACTTC.

The J gene is TRBJ2-7, the V gene TRBV7-9; TRBD1 agrees at 8 bases. CDR3 length: 14 residues. J lost 2 bases, V lost 7 bases, and 7 bases had no gene match. CDR1 and CDR2 (germline): SEHNR, FQNEAQ (reference sequence). The CDR3 sequence is CASNTGTGAYEQYF. CDR3 nucleotides: TGTGCCAGCAATACCGGGACAGGAGCCTACGAGCAGTACTTC.

This chain links TRBV14 with TRBJ2-7; TRBD1 is a possible D gene (5 bases). CDR3 length equals 17 residues. Trimming took off 1 base at V and 0 bases at J, with 16 bases between the two ends. Per the germline V gene, CDR1 is SGHDN and CDR2 is FVKESK. The CDR3 nucleotides read TGTGCCAGCAGCCAAGTTTACGGCCAGGGCTACTCCTACGAGCAGTACTTC. Residues: CASSQVYGQGYSYEQYF.

The V gene is TRBV7-2, the J gene TRBJ2-5; the D gene is possibly TRBD1 (5 bases). V was trimmed by 7 bases and J by 4 bases, leaving 13 bases between them. Germline V lookup: CDR1 SGHTA, CDR2 FQGNSA. CDR3 length: 13 residues. The chain's CDR3 is CASTGRVVETQYF. In DNA form, the CDR3 reads TGTGCCAGCACCGGCAGGGTGGTAGAGACCCAGTACTTC. The full variable domain, completed using reference TRBV7-2 and TRBJ2-5, is GAGVSQSPSNKVTEKGKDVELRCDPISGHTALYWYRQSLGQGLEFLIYFQGNSAPDKSGLPSDRFSAERTGGSVSTLTIQRTQQEDSAVYLCASTGRVVETQYFGPGTRLLVL.

The rearrangement links TRBV28 to TRBJ2-7; no clear D. Germline CDR1 reads MDHEN; CDR2 reads SYDVKM. The length of the CDR3 is 13 residues. V was pared by 3 bases and J by 7 bases, with 13 bases between. The CDR3 DNA reads as TGTGCCAGCAGTTTTTTATCTCCCGCGGAGCAGTACTTC. Translation: CASSFLSPAEQYF.

The CDR3 nucleotides read TGTGCCAGCAGTGCACAGGGGGCAGGCACTGAAGCTTTCTTT. Its protein is CASSAQGAGTEAFF. This chain joins TRBV2 and TRBJ1-1; 9 bases agree with TRBD1. CDR1 is SNHLY, CDR2 FYNNEI, per germline. The J segment lost 4 bases and the V segment lost 4 bases, leaving 4 bases of the junction unmatched. The CDR3 totals 14 residues.

J is TRBJ1-4 and V is TRBV10-2; D is possibly TRBD1 (5 bases). The V end was cut by 2 bases, the J end by 0 bases, with 10 bases between. In germline, CDR1 is WSHSY, CDR2 SAAADI. The CDR3 spans 16 residues. CDR3 in amino acids: CASSEGRAPTNEKLFF. The CDR3 coding sequence is TGCGCCAGCAGTGAGGGCAGGGCCCCAACTAATGAAAAACTGTTTTTT.

J is TRBJ1-2 and V is TRBV19, with 8 bases matching TRBD1. The CDR3 extends over 15 amino acids. With V trimmed by 0 bases and J by 7 bases, 7 bases remained unmatched. CDR1 LNHDA and CDR2 SQIVND come from the germline V gene (reference sequence). CDR3 protein: CASSIEGRGLGGYTF. The CDR3 DNA reads TGTGCCAGTAGTATAGAGGGCAGGGGGCTTGGTGGCTACACCTTC.